The sequence of this T cell receptor (beta chain) was determined in a study of blood T cell repertoires in COVID-19. Data came from immunoSEQ multiplex PCR; TCRdb stores just in-frame clones and leaves some out. The table includes a few hundred thousand clones, more than 65% detected once. The CDR3 runs to 15 residues. The ends lost 1 base at V and 3 bases at J; junction bases unmatched: 7. Germline CDR1 reads SGDLS; CDR2 reads YYNGEE. Seattle patients were enrolled during active infection and followed longitudinally. The TCR originated in a person aged 65 to 85 with COVID-19, enrolled during active disease. Source material: peripheral blood. The rearrangement joins TRBV9 to TRBJ2-7, with 7 positions matching TRBD2. CDR3 DNA sequence: TGTGCCAGCAGCGTAAGCGGGGAAGAACTCTACGAGCAGTACTTC. Protein: CASSVSGEELYEQYF.